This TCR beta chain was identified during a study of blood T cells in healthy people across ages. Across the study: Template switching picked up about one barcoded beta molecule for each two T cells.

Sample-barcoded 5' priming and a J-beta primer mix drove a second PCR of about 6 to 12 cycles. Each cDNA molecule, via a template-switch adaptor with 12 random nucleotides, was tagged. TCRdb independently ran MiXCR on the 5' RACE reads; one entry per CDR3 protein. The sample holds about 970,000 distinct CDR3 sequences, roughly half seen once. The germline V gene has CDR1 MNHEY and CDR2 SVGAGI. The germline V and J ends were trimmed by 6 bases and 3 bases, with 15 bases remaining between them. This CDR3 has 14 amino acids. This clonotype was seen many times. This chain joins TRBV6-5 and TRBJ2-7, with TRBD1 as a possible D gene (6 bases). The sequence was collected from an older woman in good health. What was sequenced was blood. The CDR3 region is CASSHRDIGYEQYF. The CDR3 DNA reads TGTGCCAGCAGCCACCGGGACATAGGCTACGAGCAGTACTTC.